This T cell receptor (beta chain) was sequenced for a study of OX40 agonist ivuxolimab in advanced cancers. Study-level results: Which antigen the expanded peripheral T cells recognized is unknown.

This clone was recorded only once. What it recognizes is unknown. Generated by immunoSEQ multiplex PCR, the TCRdb table keeps only in-frame clones and is missing some. The sample includes approximately 63,000 clones, about nine tenths of them seen just once. The CDR3 loop spans 14 amino acids. The germline gives CDR1 MNHNS, CDR2 SASEGT. Trimming took off 11 bases at V and 2 bases at J, with 19 bases between the two ends. The sample was CD4+ or CD8+ T cells sorted from blood, taken in a trial of the OX40 agonist ivuxolimab. The TCR comes from an adult with an advanced solid tumor such as melanoma, head and neck, liver or kidney cancer. The J gene is TRBJ2-7, the V gene TRBV6-1; TRBD2 might be the D (6 bases). The CDR3 nucleotides read TGTGCCGCGCCCCCCCTGGAGGGCCCCTACGAGCAGTACTTC. Translated: CAAPPLEGPYEQYF.